The 5 T cell receptor beta chains below all came from one sample that was sequenced in a study of naive and memory T cell subsets. The antigens for these receptors are not known. Both TRBC1 and TRBC2 were covered by a beta constant-region primer of two equimolar oligonucleotides. Ligated cDNA was amplified by four rounds of PCR with nested alpha and beta constant-region primers and SP2. MiXCR, run by TCRdb on the UMI-ligation and nested PCR reads, gives a single entry per CDR3 protein. The table shows more than 95,000 distinct CDR3 sequences, with roughly 14% occurring only once. The study's findings and limits: A few larger clonotypes appeared in naive repertoires, especially CD8, possibly memory cells re-expressing CD45RA.

The sample comprised naive CD8+ T cells from blood. The source of these receptors is a human donor in good health.

The gene calls are TRBV4-1 and TRBJ2-1; TRBD1 or TRBD2 may be the D gene (6 bases each). CDR1 is MGHRA and CDR2 is YSYEKL in the germline V gene. CDR3 length: 13 amino acids. V lost 7 bases and J lost 6, with 13 bases in between. The CDR3 reads CASKEGGTNEQFF. The CDR3 nucleotides are TGCGCCAGCAAGGAAGGGGGGACCAATGAGCAGTTCTTC.

This chain joins TRBV12-3 or TRBV12-4 and TRBJ2-3; the D gene is possibly TRBD2 (5 bases). Trimming pared 5 bases from V and 0 bases from J, leaving 9 bases between. CDR3 length: 14 amino acids. CDR3 sequence (DNA): TGTGCCAGCAGTCGGACTCATAGCACAGATACGCAGTATTTT. This translates into CASSRTHSTDTQYF.

The chain employs TRBV7-8 and TRBJ2-2; a weak D match, TRBD2 (5 bases). V was pared by 5 bases and J by 5 bases, with 9 bases between. Germline V gene data show CDR1 as SGHVS and CDR2 as FQNEAQ. This CDR3 comprises 13 residues. This chain's CDR3 is CASSRGLTGELFF. Here the CDR3 DNA reads TGTGCCAGCAGCAGAGGGTTGACCGGGGAGCTGTTTTTT.

The chain uses TRBV24-1 and TRBJ2-6, with no clear D. This CDR3 is built from 15 residues. V shed 4 bases and J shed 0 bases, with 6 bases lying between them. Germline loops: CDR1 KGHDR, CDR2 SFDVKD. CDR3 protein: CATSERNSGANVLTF. The CDR3 DNA reads TGTGCCACCAGTGAACGGAACTCTGGGGCCAACGTCCTGACTTTC.

V is TRBV4-1 and J is TRBJ1-5, with D possibly TRBD1 on 5 matching bases. Trimming took off 3 bases at V and 3 bases at J, with 9 bases between the two ends. CDR1 and CDR2 (germline): MGHRA, YSYEKL. This CDR3 comprises 14 residues. In nucleotides, the CDR3 is TGCGCCAGCAGCCAGCGACAGAACAATCAGCCCCAGCATTTT. Its protein product is CASSQRQNNQPQHF.